This T cell receptor beta chain was identified during a study of PD-1 blockade in classical Hodgkin lymphoma. The study's findings and limits: Reports described newly diagnosed patients as having lower baseline TCR diversity than healthy donors. Possibly reflecting disease activity or prior therapy, repertoire differences have causes that remain undefined. Complete responders matched newly diagnosed patients in baseline diversity.

Profiling relied on immunoSEQ multiplex PCR, and the TCRdb table lists in-frame clones only, not all of them. The sample has approximately 89,000 clones, 65% to 85% seen once. Time point specified: cycle 4 day 1 (C4D1), after less than 7 weeks of nivolumab. Every patient relapsed after autologous stem cell transplantation, and brentuximab vedotin exposure varied. The CDR3 loop spans 15 amino acids. The junction had 3 bases not matched to a gene; V was cut back by 5 bases and J by 3 bases. Germline V gene sequence: CDR1 SGHTA, CDR2 FQGTGA. Details on this clone: Its antigen is unidentified.

The V and J genes are TRBV7-3 and TRBJ2-3; 12 bases line up with TRBD1. This material consisted of peripheral blood mononuclear cells (PBMCs), taken before the fourth cycle of nivolumab. The clonotype originates from a human donor with classical Hodgkin lymphoma. The CDR3 DNA reads TGTGCCAGCAGCGTGGGACAGGGGGCGACAGATACGCAGTATTTT. Translated, it gives CASSVGQGATDTQYF.